These T cell receptor beta chains were read from a single sample in a study of T cells in Graves' hyperthyroidism and ophthalmopathy. Via MiXCR, TCRdb re-called the multiplex PCR reads, giving one row per CDR3 protein. The table shows 90,000 to 120,000 distinct CDR3 sequences, with about 16% occurring only once. Material for sequencing was blood. These receptor sequences come from a woman aged 45-65 years with Graves' hyperthyroidism. CDR3s include the opening cysteine and the closing phenylalanine or tryptophan. A D gene is named only where the DNA matches it firmly. Rows may omit the clone size; those that give it use once, few, many or a size class.

len	d_gene	v_gene	abundance	j_gene	CDR3aa	CDR3nt
13	.	TRBV11-2	many	TRBJ1-1	CASSLESGTEAFF	TGTGCCAGCAGCTTGGAGAGTGGCACTGAAGCTTTCTTT
13	.	TRBV2	many	TRBJ1-1	CASRYRMNTEAFF	TGTGCCAGTAGGTACCGCATGAACACTGAAGCTTTCTTT
14	TRBD1	TRBV18	many	TRBJ1-1	CASSAGTVDTEAFF	TGTGCCAGCTCTGCCGGGACAGTAGACACTGAAGCTTTCTTT
15	TRBD1	TRBV10-2	few	TRBJ2-3	CASSESGQGPDTQYF	TGCGCCAGCAGTGAGTCGGGACAGGGCCCAGATACGCAGTATTTT
14	TRBD2	TRBV28	many	TRBJ2-5	CASGTSGSGETQYF	TGTGCCAGCGGGACTAGCGGGAGTGGAGAGACCCAGTACTTC
15	TRBD1	TRBV20-1	many	TRBJ2-3	CSAPRQGAIGDTQYF	TGCAGTGCTCCAAGACAGGGGGCAATCGGGGATACGCAGTATTTT
16	TRBD2	TRBV12-3/TRBV12-4	many	TRBJ2-2	CASSRLAGWGTGELFF	TGTGCCAGCAGTCGACTAGCGGGATGGGGAACCGGGGAGCTGTTTTTT
15	TRBD2	TRBV27	many	TRBJ2-2	CATGLAGPNTGELFF	TGTGCCACCGGACTAGCGGGACCGAACACCGGGGAGCTGTTTTTT
14	TRBD1	TRBV2	many	TRBJ1-5	CASIDRAGYRPQHF	TGTGCCAGCATCGACAGGGCCGGGTATCGGCCCCAGCATTTT
13	.	TRBV12-5	.	TRBJ2-3	CASGQGIPDTQYF	TGTGCTAGTGGGCAGGGGATCCCAGATACGCAGTATTTT
14	TRBD2	TRBV28	few	TRBJ2-5	CASSNSGSDGTQYF	TGTGCCAGCAGCAATAGCGGGAGTGATGGGACCCAGTACTTC
13	.	TRBV7-9	few	TRBJ1-5	CASSLGAVGPQHF	TGTGCCAGCAGCTTAGGCGCGGTTGGGCCCCAGCATTTT
16	.	TRBV27	many	TRBJ2-7	CASSLSSPGQSYEQYF	TGTGCCAGCAGTTTATCGTCCCCGGGACAATCCTACGAGCAGTACTTC
15	.	TRBV2	many	TRBJ2-7	CASSEQGRAAYEQYF	TGTGCCAGCAGTGAACAGGGGAGGGCAGCCTACGAGCAGTACTTC
14	.	TRBV28	many	TRBJ1-4	CASSLGQPNEKLFF	TGTGCCAGCAGTTTGGGGCAACCCAATGAAAAACTGTTTTTT
14	TRBD1	TRBV28	.	TRBJ1-4	CASSLGTGVEKLFF	TGTGCCAGCAGTTTAGGGACAGGGGTGGAAAAACTGTTTTTT
13	.	TRBV24-1	many	TRBJ2-5	CATSGLDQETQYF	TGTGCCACCAGTGGACTGGATCAAGAGACCCAGTACTTC
19	TRBD2	TRBV20-1	many	TRBJ2-3	CSARERYSTSAYITDTQYF	TGCAGTGCTAGAGAGCGATACTCGACTAGCGCGTATATCACAGATACGCAGTATTTT
16	TRBD2	TRBV20-1	.	TRBJ2-1	CSANEGTSGRGNEQFF	TGCAGTGCTAATGAGGGGACTAGCGGGAGAGGCAATGAGCAGTTCTTC
15	.	TRBV7-8	many	TRBJ2-1	CASSLAPVHYNEQFF	TGTGCCAGCAGCTTAGCCCCCGTGCACTACAATGAGCAGTTCTTC
14	.	TRBV6-2/TRBV6-3	.	TRBJ2-5	CASSYGYAVETQYF	TGTGCCAGCAGTTATGGCTACGCCGTGGAGACCCAGTACTTC
12	.	TRBV20-1	many	TRBJ2-1	CSASRVTNEQFF	TGCAGTGCCAGCCGGGTCACCAATGAGCAGTTCTTC
14	.	TRBV7-2	few	TRBJ1-5	CASSPPRAAQPQHF	TGTGCCAGCAGTCCTCCCCGGGCCGCGCAGCCCCAGCATTTT
19	TRBD1	TRBV28	many	TRBJ2-6	CASSRPGQGLPSGANVLTF	TGTGCCAGCAGTCGACCGGGACAGGGCCTACCTTCTGGGGCCAACGTCCTGACTTTC
13	.	TRBV24-1	many	TRBJ2-3	CATNSGSTDTQYF	TGTGCCACCAATAGCGGATCCACAGATACGCAGTATTTT
13	.	TRBV5-1	few	TRBJ1-2	CASSFGQSYGYTF	TGCGCCAGCAGCTTCGGGCAGTCTTATGGCTACACCTTC
13	.	TRBV20-1	many	TRBJ1-1	CSARTNMNTEAFF	TGCAGTGCCCGAACAAACATGAACACTGAAGCTTTCTTT
17	TRBD1	TRBV28	once	TRBJ2-5	CASSPPPPGTAAVLWYF	TGTGCCAGCAGCCCCCCACCTCCAGGGACAGCTGCTGTACTCTGGTACTTC
15	.	TRBV19	many	TRBJ2-3	CASSKPGLAVDTQYF	TGTGCCAGTAGTAAACCGGGACTGGCAGTGGATACGCAGTATTTT
16	TRBD2	TRBV24-1	.	TRBJ2-1	CATSDSTSGSYNEQFF	TGTGCCACCAGTGACTCTACTAGCGGGAGCTACAATGAGCAGTTCTTC
12	.	TRBV6-1	many	TRBJ2-1	CASSEEYNEQFF	TGTGCCAGCAGTGAAGAGTACAATGAGCAGTTCTTC
14	.	TRBV9	.	TRBJ2-3	CASSVRREGRTQYF	TGTGCCAGCAGCGTCCGGCGGGAAGGTCGCACGCAGTATTTT
13	TRBD1	TRBV2	many	TRBJ2-1	CASSGQSRNEQFF	TGTGCCAGCTCGGGACAGAGCCGCAATGAGCAGTTCTTC
17	TRBD2	TRBV7-9	many	TRBJ2-1	CASSPSGSGVVINEQFF	TGTGCCAGCAGCCCTAGCGGGAGCGGCGTCGTTATCAATGAGCAGTTCTTC
17	.	TRBV5-1	.	TRBJ2-6	CASTTDLGSSGANVLTF	TGCGCCAGCACCACTGACCTGGGTAGCTCTGGGGCCAACGTCCTGACTTTC
13	.	TRBV30	many	TRBJ1-1	CAWSTGWKDEAFF	TGTGCCTGGAGTACTGGATGGAAGGATGAAGCTTTCTTT
16	TRBD1	TRBV7-2	many	TRBJ2-7	CASRKSQGTEAYEQYF	TGTGCCAGCAGAAAAAGTCAAGGGACAGAAGCCTACGAGCAGTACTTC
14	.	TRBV5-1	many	TRBJ2-7	CASSTGGGNYEQYF	TGCGCCAGCAGCACGGGCGGCGGAAACTACGAGCAGTACTTC
15	.	TRBV4-1	few	TRBJ2-2	CASSQRGDNTGELFF	TGCGCCAGCAGCCAAAGGGGAGACAACACCGGGGAGCTGTTTTTT